These 14 T cell receptor beta chains were sequenced from one sample in a study of CD8+CD57+ T cells in acquired aplastic anemia. According to the study, genomic DNA was the template for TCR beta VDJ and CDR3 profiling. MiXCR was run by TCRdb on the reads, yielding one entry per CDR3 protein. This table holds about 110,000 distinct CDR3 sequences, around half found once. Sequenced material: sorted CD4+, CD8+, or CD8+CD57+ T cells (not recorded which) from PBMCs. The origin of the receptors is a human donor in good health, serving as a control.

Turning to this clonotype: This may come from a read error, since a much larger clone is one base off. The rearrangement uses TRBV9 and TRBJ2-3; 7 nucleotides match TRBD1. This CDR3 spans 15 amino acids. CDR1 is SGDLS and CDR2 is YYNGEE in the germline V gene. CDR3 amino acids: CASSVGGQSTDMQYF. DNA for the CDR3: TGTGCCAGCAGCGTAGGGGGACAGAGCACAGATATGCAGTATTTT.

In this sample, this clonotype turned up many times. The chain combines TRBV29-1 with TRBJ1-1; TRBD1 agrees at 11 bases. Germline lookup yields CDR1 SQVTM and CDR2 ANQGSEA. Trimming cost V 5 bases and J 1 base; bases outside gene matches: 9. The CDR3 extends over 16 amino acids. The CDR3 here is CSVKGQGAHENTEAFF. The CDR3 coding sequence is TGCAGCGTTAAAGGACAGGGGGCACATGAGAACACTGAAGCTTTCTTT.

This clonotype was detected many times. V is TRBV27 and J is TRBJ2-7, with 7 positions matching TRBD1. Germline V gives CDR1 MNHEY, CDR2 SMNVEV (reference sequence). J lost 4 bases, V lost 4 bases, and 13 bases had no gene match. CDR3 size: 16 residues. The CDR3 DNA sequence: TGTGCCAGCAGTTCTATTCAGGGGGATTCGACGTACGAGCAGTACTTC. Translating it yields CASSSIQGDSTYEQYF.

This sequence joins TRBV10-3 and TRBJ1-2, with 8 bases identical to TRBD1. CDR3 length equals 14 residues. Germline assignment: CDR1 ENHRY and CDR2 SYGVKD. V was clipped by 6 bases and J by 8 bases; unmatched bases: 11. CDR3 in amino acids: CAISPGGIVEGYTF. CDR3 in DNA: TGTGCCATCAGCCCAGGGGGCATAGTGGAAGGCTACACCTTC.

The J gene is TRBJ1-2, the V gene TRBV10-3; D is ambiguous. The CDR3 is 15 amino acids. Germline V gene lookup returns CDR1 ENHRY and CDR2 SYGVKD. Trimming removed 3 bases at V and 1 base at J, with 12 bases between. The CDR3 DNA sequence: TGTGCCATCAGTGATGGCGCGGTGGGTAACTATGGCTACACCTTC. Its protein is CAISDGAVGNYGYTF.

This clonotype was counted ten times or more. The V and J genes are TRBV5-1 and TRBJ2-2, with no clear D. The CDR3 runs 12 residues. The germline V gene has CDR1 SGHRS and CDR2 YFSETQ. Trimming removed 8 bases at V and 3 bases at J, with 8 bases between. The CDR3 loop reads CASRAHTGELFF. DNA of the CDR3: TGCGCCAGTAGGGCGCACACCGGGGAGCTGTTTTTT.

This clonotype was picked up a small number of times. The rearrangement uses TRBV19 and TRBJ2-1, with 7 nucleotides matching TRBD2. Germline assignment: CDR1 LNHDA and CDR2 SQIVND (reference sequence). The CDR3 is 15 residues long. The trim removed 8 bases at V and 2 bases at J, leaving 9 bases unmatched. The DNA for the CDR3 is TGTGCCAGTGCTTTGGGAGGGATGGCCTACAATGAGCAGTTCTTC. Its translation is CASALGGMAYNEQFF.

This clonotype occurred many times. The J gene is TRBJ2-1, the V gene TRBV4-3; D remains unclear. This CDR3 is 15 amino acids long. CDR1 and CDR2 (germline): LGHNA, YSLEER. V dropped 4 bases and J dropped 4 bases, with 14 bases sitting between them. The CDR3 nucleotides are TGCGCCAGCAGCCCGATAAGAGAGAATTACAATGAGCAGTTCTTC. Protein: CASSPIRENYNEQFF.

This clonotype was counted between two and nine times. The chain employs TRBV19 and TRBJ2-7; D could derive from TRBD1 or TRBD2 (5 bases each). The CDR3 is 15 residues long. CDR1 and CDR2 (germline): LNHDA, SQIVND (reference sequence). Trimming took 5 bases from V and 0 from J, leaving 14 bases between them. DNA for the CDR3: TGTGCCAGTAGTCAAGGGACGGAGAGCTCCTACGAGCAGTACTTC. This encodes CASSQGTESSYEQYF.

In this sample, this clonotype turned up many times. V gene TRBV13 combines with J gene TRBJ2-7; 10 nucleotides agree with TRBD1. The germline CDR1 and CDR2 sequences are PRHDT and FYEKMQ (reference sequence). The CDR3 spans 17 residues. Losses at the gene ends were 1 base for V and 1 base for J; bases not matched to a gene: 7. CDR3 sequence (DNA): TGTGCCAGCAGCTTAGTGGGACAGGGGAAACGATCCTACGAGCAGTACTTC. It specifies CASSLVGQGKRSYEQYF.

This clonotype was recorded many times. V gene TRBV5-1 combines with J gene TRBJ1-1, with 8 bases lining up with TRBD1. This CDR3 spans 15 amino acids. From germline, CDR1 is SGHRS and CDR2 YFSETQ. V shed 4 bases, J shed 1 base, and the junction held 6 bases outside the gene matches. In DNA form, the CDR3 reads TGCGCCAGCAGCACCCGGACAGGGCGGAACACTGAAGCTTTCTTT. This gives the protein CASSTRTGRNTEAFF.

As to this clonotype: One junction end does not reproduce the germline sequence, and a read error may be involved. The chain combines TRBV24-1 with TRBJ2-7; tentatively, D is TRBD1 (6 bases). Germline assignment: CDR1 KGHDR and CDR2 SFDVKD. This CDR3 is 13 amino acids long. CDR3 in amino acids: CTTSEQGHYEQYF. Here the CDR3 DNA reads TGTACCACCAGTGAACAGGGTCATTACGAGCAGTACTTC.

This clonotype has more than one count but fewer than ten. The CDR3 region has the DNA TGTGCCATCGGGGGGGGGACAGGCGACTACGAGCAGTACTTC. Translating gives CAIGGGTGDYEQYF. This sequence joins TRBV10-3 and TRBJ2-7; D perhaps matches TRBD1 (8 bases). This CDR3 is built from 14 residues. Germline CDR1 is ENHRY and CDR2 is SYGVKD. The V end lost 8 bases, the J end lost 3 bases, and 17 bases lay between the germline ends.

This clonotype was counted ten times or more. The rearrangement uses TRBV4-3 and TRBJ2-7; tentative D call: TRBD2 (5 bases). V lost 0 bases, J lost 4 bases, and 16 bases lay in between. CDR1 and CDR2 (germline): LGHNA, YSLEER. The CDR3 consists of 16 residues. The CDR3 spells CASSQERSFGEYEQYF. In DNA, the CDR3 is TGCGCCAGCAGCCAAGAACGTTCTTTCGGGGAGTACGAGCAGTACTTC.